This T cell receptor beta chain was found in a study of T cell responses to AZD1222 COVID-19 vaccine. The study's findings and limits: The span of vaccine-associated CD4 TCRs extended across spike, with dominance at 160-218 and 743-854. At baseline, seropositivity was found in only six AZD1222 recipients. The sample set comprised mostly white British donors with more females, and clonal diversity was possibly underestimated. Nearly half of spike-specific TCRs reportedly go after variant regions that carry no mutations.

The data were produced by immunoSEQ multiplex PCR, yet TCRdb's version contains in-frame clones alone and is incomplete. The table includes just over 150,000 clones, about nine tenths detected once. Germline CDR1 SGHRS, CDR2 YFSETQ. The CDR3 loop spans 14 amino acids. Trimming at V came to 3 bases and at J to 8 bases, leaving 5 bases not matched to a gene. A word on this clone: Its antigen is undetermined. This sample also contains other DNA sequences that code for the same CDR3.

The chain couples TRBV5-1 to TRBJ2-1, with TRBD2 matching over 10 bases. The receptor's source is an adult who had recovered from COVID-19. Sequences were derived from peripheral blood, sampled after recovery from COVID-19. The CDR3 region has the DNA TGCGCCAGCAGCTCGGGGCTAGCGGGGGATGAGCAGTTCTTC. Translation gives CASSSGLAGDEQFF. The variable domain in full, with the rest retrieved from reference TRBV5-1 and TRBJ2-1, is KAGVTQTPRYLIKTRGQQVTLSCSPISGHRSVSWYQQTPGQGLQFLFEYFSETQRNKGNFPGRFSGRQFSNSRSEMNVSTLELGDSALYLCASSSGLAGDEQFFGPGTRLTVL.